The 31 T cell receptor beta chains reported below all come from one sample, sequenced in a study of CD8+CD57+ T cells in acquired aplastic anemia. Genomic DNA constituted the template upon which TCR beta VDJ and CDR3 profiling was performed. One entry per CDR3 protein, called by TCRdb with MiXCR from the reads. Altogether 150,000 or so distinct CDR3 sequences are present, about 50% being singletons, with the ten largest covering around 12%. It was patients with CD8+CD57+ cell expansion by flow cytometry who were chosen for sequencing. The specimen was sorted CD4+, CD8+, or CD8+CD57+ T cells (not recorded which) from PBMCs. These receptors came from a human donor with aplastic anemia.

This clonotype was observed many times. The chain joins TRBV29-1 to TRBJ2-7, with D possibly matching TRBD2 (7 bases). This CDR3 has 12 residues. Germline CDR1 SQVTM, CDR2 ANQGSEA. Between the trimmed V and J ends, which lost 4 bases and 4 bases, there was a span of 11 bases. As DNA, the CDR3 is TGCAGCGTTGGAGGGGGGGTTTACGAGCAGTACTTC. This translates into CSVGGGVYEQYF.

This clonotype has ten or more counts. The DNA of the CDR3 is TGTGCCAGCGGCCCGCGGGACAGCCTAAACATTCAGTACTTC. Its protein is CASGPRDSLNIQYF. V gene TRBV6-1 combines with J gene TRBJ2-4, with D perhaps TRBD1 (7 bases). The CDR3 is made up of 14 amino acids. V lost 8 bases and J 6 bases, leaving 17 bases between the germline ends. Germline CDR1 reads MNHNS; CDR2 reads SASEGT.

This clonotype was counted once. Lacking the conserved final phenylalanine or tryptophan, this CDR3 likely reflects a read error. It is unclear where the CDR3 begins or ends on the DNA, so no DNA is shown, and the CDR3 is as TCRdb lists it. The V gene is TRBV9, the J gene TRBJ2-1; the DNA was not compared with TRBD2, the D call given in the table. The CDR3 is 8 amino acids in total, end residues counted. Germline assignment: CDR1 SGDLS and CDR2 YYNGEE. The CDR3 reads CASRPEAG.

This clonotype was seen ten or more times. This chain links TRBV19 with TRBJ1-2; 7 bases line up with TRBD1. V shed 5 bases and J 8 bases; nucleotides not matched to a gene: 8. There are 13 residues in the CDR3. Germline V lookup: CDR1 LNHDA, CDR2 SQIVND (reference sequence). The CDR3 DNA reads TGTGCCAGTAGTCAAGGACAGGTTCGAGGCTACACCTTC. Its translation is CASSQGQVRGYTF. The full variable domain, in which reference TRBV19 and TRBJ1-2 provide the parts outside the CDR3, is DGGITQSPKYLFRKEGQNVTLSCEQNLNHDAMYWYRQDPGQGLRLIYYSQIVNDFQKGDIAEGYSVSREKKESFPLTVTSAQKNPTAFYLCASSQGQVRGYTFGSGTRLTVV.

V gene TRBV20-1 combines with J gene TRBJ2-3, with 9 bases lining up with TRBD2. In germline, CDR1 is DFQATT, CDR2 SNEGSKA (reference sequence). There are 15 residues in the CDR3. V was pared by 5 bases and J by 1 base, with 7 bases of the junction left unmatched. The CDR3 DNA follows: TGCAGTGCTTTTAGCGGGGGTATTGGCACAGATACGCAGTATTTT. Amino acid sequence: CSAFSGGIGTDTQYF.

The chain is built from TRBV15 and TRBJ2-1; D perhaps matches TRBD2 (7 bases). The CDR3 totals 17 residues. Per the germline V gene, CDR1 is LNHNV and CDR2 is YYDKDF (reference sequence). Trimming left V 3 bases short and J 4 bases short, with 19 bases between. CDR3 region: CATSRAWWGGRYNEQFF. CDR3 bases: TGTGCCACCAGCAGGGCATGGTGGGGGGGCCGGTACAATGAGCAGTTCTTC.

The chain combines TRBV5-5 with TRBJ1-2; D possibly corresponds to TRBD1 (6 bases). This CDR3 region has 14 residues. Trimming shortened V by 4 bases and J by 6 bases, and 16 bases separated the two germline ends. Germline CDR1 SGHKS, CDR2 YYEKEE (reference sequence). The CDR3 region has the DNA TGTGCCAGCAGCAGCTTCGGGGGCGCGGATGGCTACACCTTC. Protein product: CASSSFGGADGYTF.

V gene TRBV29-1 combines with J gene TRBJ2-7, with D perhaps assigned TRBD1 or TRBD2 (5 bases each). V was trimmed by 4 bases and J by 7 bases, leaving 17 bases between them. The CDR3 runs to 13 residues. Germline loops: CDR1 SQVTM, CDR2 ANQGSEA. CDR3 sequence reads: CSVVGAEGFEQYF. The CDR3 DNA follows: TGCAGCGTTGTAGGGGCAGAGGGGTTTGAGCAGTACTTC.

This clonotype was observed many times. The chain couples TRBV7-3 to TRBJ2-3; D is possibly TRBD2 (7 bases). Trimming stripped 0 bases from V and 5 bases from J, with 12 bases between. CDR3 length: 15 residues. Germline V gene lookup returns CDR1 SGHTA and CDR2 FQGTGA. CDR3 nucleotides: TGTGCCAGCAGCTTAACGGGGGGGGCCTTAGATACGCAGTATTTT. It encodes CASSLTGGALDTQYF.

This CDR3 is CSAREDGAHTIYEQYF. In nucleotides, the CDR3 is TGCAGTGCTAGAGAGGACGGGGCCCACACTATCTACGAGCAGTACTTC. This sequence joins TRBV20-1 and TRBJ2-7, with D perhaps being TRBD1 or TRBD2 (5 bases each). CDR3 length: 16 amino acids. Germline CDR1 reads DFQATT; CDR2 reads SNEGSKA (reference sequence). V was trimmed by 0 bases and J by 3 bases, leaving 18 bases between them.

This clonotype occurred a few times. A read error may be the cause here, since a much bigger clone is one base away. The J gene is TRBJ2-3, the V gene TRBV6-1; tentatively, D is TRBD1 (6 bases). Per the germline V gene, CDR1 is MNHNS and CDR2 is SASEGT. CDR3 length: 16 residues. V was shortened by 2 bases and J by 2 bases, with 14 bases between the two germline ends. The DNA for the CDR3 is TGTGCCAGCAGTGAAAGGGGGATGGCTATCACAGATACGCAGTATTTT. Translated, it gives CASSERGMAITDTQYF.

This clonotype was seen many times. It is unclear where the CDR3 begins or ends on the DNA, so no DNA is shown, and the CDR3 is as TCRdb lists it. V usage is TRBV20-1 and J usage is TRBJ2-4; the table's D gene call, TRBD1, was not cross checked with the DNA. The CDR3 is 15 amino acids in total, end residues counted. Germline CDR1 and CDR2: DFQATT and SNEGSKA (reference sequence). The CDR3 here is CSAEDFRGNPNIQYF.

This clonotype was detected ten times or more. The chain employs TRBV4-3 and TRBJ2-7, with D possibly being TRBD1 or TRBD2 (5 bases each). CDR3 length: 14 residues. Trimming cost V 0 bases and J 6 bases, with 12 bases left between them. Germline CDR1 LGHNA, CDR2 YSLEER. The CDR3 DNA reads TGCGCCAGCAGCCAAGATCGGGAAGGGGTCGAGCAGTACTTC. Translation gives CASSQDREGVEQYF.

This clonotype was counted ten times or more. The gene calls are TRBV4-1 and TRBJ1-2, with D perhaps TRBD1 (6 bases). V was trimmed by 1 base and J by 4 bases, leaving 16 bases between them. Germline loops: CDR1 MGHRA, CDR2 YSYEKL. This CDR3 region has 16 residues. The CDR3 DNA reads as TGCGCCAGCAGCCAAGGGGGGGCAGGGAGTGTCTATGGCTACACCTTC. Translation gives CASSQGGAGSVYGYTF.

This chain joins TRBV19 and TRBJ1-2; D gene unclear. The CDR3 is 14 residues long. Trimming stripped 3 bases from V and 5 bases from J, with 13 bases between. Germline V lookup: CDR1 LNHDA, CDR2 SQIVND (reference sequence). The CDR3 here is CASSMGGRRYGYTF. The CDR3 coding sequence is TGTGCCAGTAGTATGGGTGGCAGACGGTATGGCTACACCTTC.

This clonotype was picked up many times. The rearrangement joins TRBV20-1 to TRBJ2-6; no reliable D call. The CDR3 loop spans 15 amino acids. The germline V gene encodes CDR1 DFQATT and CDR2 SNEGSKA (reference sequence). The V end was cut by 0 bases, the J end by 3 bases, with 9 bases between. The chain's CDR3 is CSARDPGDGANVLTF. Written as DNA, the CDR3 is TGCAGTGCTAGAGATCCAGGAGATGGGGCCAACGTCCTGACTTTC.

This chain links TRBV24-1 with TRBJ1-1, with D possibly TRBD1 on 5 matching bases. The CDR3 loop spans 12 amino acids. Trimming left V 4 bases short and J 6 bases short, with 8 bases between. Germline-derived CDR1 and CDR2 are KGHDR and SFDVKD. The DNA for the CDR3 is TGTGCCACCAGTGAGCCAGGGCCTGAAGCTTTCTTT. Protein sequence: CATSEPGPEAFF.

The V and J genes are TRBV25-1 and TRBJ2-5; D is perhaps TRBD1 or TRBD2 (6 bases each). V gave up 7 bases and J gave up 1 base, with 16 bases separating them. Germline CDR1 is MGHDK and CDR2 is SYGVNS. The CDR3 contains 15 residues. The CDR3: CASKMGGLRQETQYF. Here the CDR3 DNA reads TGTGCCAGCAAGATGGGGGGCCTCCGCCAAGAGACCCAGTACTTC.

The V and J genes are TRBV19 and TRBJ1-1; perhaps TRBD1 as D (6 bases). V was cut by 3 bases and J by 3 bases, with 8 bases left in between. CDR3 length: 13 residues. Germline V gene sequence: CDR1 LNHDA, CDR2 SQIVND (reference sequence). CDR3 sequence: CASSMKGDTEAFF. As DNA, the CDR3 is TGTGCCAGTAGTATGAAGGGGGACACTGAAGCTTTCTTT.

The V call is TRBV9, the J call TRBJ2-1; 12 bases fit TRBD1. Germline lookup yields CDR1 SGDLS and CDR2 YYNGEE. V dropped 3 bases and J dropped 8; count of bases not matched to a gene: 6. The CDR3 covers 15 residues. CDR3 amino acids: CASSEGTGGFDEQFF. The CDR3 DNA reads as TGTGCCAGCAGCGAGGGGACAGGGGGCTTCGATGAGCAGTTCTTC.

The table lists this clonotype with many counts. V is TRBV7-9 and J is TRBJ2-1; D is possibly TRBD2 (6 bases). Germline loops: CDR1 SEHNR, CDR2 FQNEAQ (reference sequence). V was pared by 2 bases and J by 8 bases, with 10 bases between. The CDR3 is 13 amino acids. In DNA form, the CDR3 reads TGTGCCAGCAGCTTATCCGGGAGCGATGAGCAGTTCTTC. This codes for CASSLSGSDEQFF.

The sample holds many counts of this clonotype. The chain combines TRBV29-1 with TRBJ2-1; weak D call: TRBD2 (6 bases). The V gene's germline CDR1 is SQVTM and CDR2 ANQGSEA. The CDR3 contains 15 residues. Deletions cut 4 bases from V and 4 bases from J, with 17 bases between. CDR3 region: CSVVIGGATYNEQFF. The CDR3 region has the DNA TGCAGCGTTGTAATTGGCGGGGCCACTTACAATGAGCAGTTCTTC.

Remarks on this clonotype: A single base separates this from a much larger clone, so it may be a read error. The V and J genes are TRBV2 and TRBJ1-1; tentatively, D is TRBD1 (6 bases). Trimming left V 0 bases short and J 5 bases short, with 19 bases between. Germline assignment: CDR1 SNHLY and CDR2 FYNNEI. There are 17 residues in the CDR3. As DNA, the CDR3 is TGTGCCAGCAGTGAAGCGCTCCCGAGGGGGGGCGGGACTGAAGCTTTCTTT. Translated: CASSEALPRGGGTEAFF.

The chain uses TRBV20-1 and TRBJ2-7; D possibly matches TRBD1 or TRBD2 (5 bases each). Germline V gene data show CDR1 as DFQATT and CDR2 as SNEGSKA (reference sequence). V was shortened by 6 bases and J by 2 bases, with 11 bases between the two germline ends. The CDR3 is made up of 12 amino acids. CDR3 coding DNA: TGCAGTGCCTGGGACGGAGCCTACGAGCAGTACTTC. Translation: CSAWDGAYEQYF.

The chain joins TRBV27 to TRBJ1-1; no definite D call. The germline gives CDR1 MNHEY, CDR2 SMNVEV (reference sequence). The CDR3 totals 13 residues. V shed 6 bases and J shed 4 bases, with 12 bases lying between them. CDR3 in DNA: TGTGCCAGCAGCCGCCGCGTCGGCACTGAAGCTTTCTTT. This encodes CASSRRVGTEAFF.

This clonotype has a handful of counts. The rearrangement joins TRBV29-1 to TRBJ2-7, with D perhaps TRBD1 or TRBD2 (7 bases each). Germline CDR1 reads SQVTM; CDR2 reads ANQGSEA. The CDR3 totals 13 residues. The ends were cut back, 4 bases at V and 3 bases at J, with 13 bases in the middle. The CDR3 protein is CSVGQGGNYEQYF. The CDR3 DNA reads TGCAGCGTTGGTCAGGGGGGGAACTACGAGCAGTACTTC.

This clonotype was picked up one time. The DNA of the CDR3 is TGCAGTGCCAGCAGTGAAGGGGGCGCAGGCTACACCTTC. It is translated as CSASSEGGAGYTF. The V gene is TRBV20-1, the J gene TRBJ1-2, with 7 nucleotides matching TRBD1. The V segment lost 6 bases and the J segment 8 bases; nucleotides outside the gene matches: 12. Germline V lookup: CDR1 DFQATT, CDR2 SNEGSKA (reference sequence). This CDR3 contains 13 residues.

This clonotype appeared many times. The chain combines TRBV11-2 with TRBJ2-7; weak D call: TRBD1 (6 bases). Germline values: CDR1 SGHAT, CDR2 FQNNGV. The CDR3 covers 16 residues. Trimming shortened V by 5 bases and J by 3 bases, and 20 bases separated the two germline ends. CDR3 nucleotide sequence: TGTGCCAGCAGCCCAGGACAGTACTATATCCTCTACGAGCAGTACTTC. Residues: CASSPGQYYILYEQYF.

This clonotype was seen a few times. V and J are TRBV4-1 and TRBJ2-5; D might be TRBD1 (6 bases). The CDR3 is 17 amino acids. Germline V gene data show CDR1 as MGHRA and CDR2 as YSYEKL. Trimming took 1 base from V and 2 from J, leaving 17 bases between them. CDR3 loop: CASSQVRGSGRQETQYF. The CDR3 region has the DNA TGCGCCAGCAGCCAAGTTAGGGGGTCAGGAAGGCAAGAGACCCAGTACTTC.

This sequence joins TRBV7-4 and TRBJ2-5; D possibly corresponds to TRBD1 (5 bases). The CDR3 is 14 residues long. Trimming took off 6 bases at V and 1 base at J, with 12 bases between the two ends. CDR1 and CDR2 from the germline V gene are SGHVT and SQSDAQ. The CDR3 protein is CASSLERGQETQYF. The CDR3 DNA sequence: TGTGCCAGCAGTTTGGAAAGGGGCCAAGAGACCCAGTACTTC. Complete variable domain (other parts from reference TRBV7-4 and TRBJ2-5): GAGVSQSPRYKVAKRGRDVALRCDSISGHVTLYWYRQTLGQGSEVLTYSQSDAQRDKSGRPSGRFSAERPERSVSTLKIQRTEQGDSAVYLCASSLERGQETQYFGPGTRLLVL.

This clonotype has a handful of counts. The genes are TRBV25-1 and TRBJ2-6, with D perhaps matching TRBD2 (5 bases). CDR3 length: 16 residues. Trimming stripped 6 bases from V and 0 bases from J, with 12 bases between. Per the germline V gene, CDR1 is MGHDK and CDR2 is SYGVNS. The DNA for the CDR3 is TGTGCCAGCAGGAACGAAGGGAGCTCTGGGGCCAACGTCCTGACTTTC. It yields the protein CASRNEGSSGANVLTF.